This T cell receptor (beta chain) was retrieved from a study of blood T cell repertoires in COVID-19. Data came from immunoSEQ multiplex PCR; TCRdb stores just in-frame clones and leaves some out. The profile shows roughly 140,000 clones, about 80% of them singletons. With 2 bases removed from V and 6 bases from J, the gap between germline ends came to 8 bases. The CDR3 is 12 amino acids. The germline V gene has CDR1 SGHAT and CDR2 FQNNGV. The clonotype was recovered from an older man who had recovered from COVID-19. This chain links TRBV11-2 with TRBJ2-7; D possibly corresponds to TRBD2 (6 bases). What was sequenced was peripheral blood. CDR3 nucleotides: TGTGCCAGCAGCTTAAGTAGCGGCGAGCAGTACTTC. The encoded protein is CASSLSSGEQYF.